This T cell receptor beta chain was profiled in a study of T cells in Graves' hyperthyroidism and ophthalmopathy. Broader study findings: Separation of ophthalmopathy from stable hyperthyroidism was achieved by a 13 V-J model. Within blood appeared most thyroid clonotypes that had expanded above 0.001.

Amplified TCR beta CDR3 regions came from RNA transcripts. RT-PCR in the first round (using the HTBI primer set) targeted the TCR CDR3. TCRdb re-analysed the multiplex PCR reads in MiXCR, keeping a single row per CDR3 protein. The data contain 500,000 to 650,000 distinct CDR3 sequences, over 35% of them singletons. This CDR3 contains 13 residues. Trimming took 3 bases from V and 8 from J; bases not matched to a gene: 4. Germline CDR1 reads DFQATT; CDR2 reads SNEGSKA (reference sequence). Based on clinical symptoms, serum thyroxine and TRAb, thyroid ultrasound and orbital computed tomography, diagnoses were reached. Of note for this clonotype: The antigen is unknown.

Material: peripheral blood or thyroid tissue (not recorded which). The gene calls are TRBV20-1 and TRBJ1-3; 10 nucleotides agree with TRBD1. The sequence was obtained from an adult woman with Graves' disease, either hyperthyroidism or ophthalmopathy (not recorded which). The CDR3 DNA sequence: TGCAGTGCTAGGGGACAGGGGAGGGACACCATATATTTT. Translated, it gives CSARGQGRDTIYF.